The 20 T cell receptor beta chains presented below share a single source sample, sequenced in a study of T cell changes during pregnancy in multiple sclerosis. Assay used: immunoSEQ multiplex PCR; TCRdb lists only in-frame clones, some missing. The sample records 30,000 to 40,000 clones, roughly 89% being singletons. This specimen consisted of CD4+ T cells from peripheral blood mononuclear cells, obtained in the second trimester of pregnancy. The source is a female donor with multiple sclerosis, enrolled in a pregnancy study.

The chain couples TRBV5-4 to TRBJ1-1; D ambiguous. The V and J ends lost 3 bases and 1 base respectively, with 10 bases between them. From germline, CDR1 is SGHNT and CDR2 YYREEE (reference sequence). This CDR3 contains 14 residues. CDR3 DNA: TGTGCCAGCAGCTCCTCGACAAGGAACACTGAAGCTTTCTTT. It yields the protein CASSSSTRNTEAFF.

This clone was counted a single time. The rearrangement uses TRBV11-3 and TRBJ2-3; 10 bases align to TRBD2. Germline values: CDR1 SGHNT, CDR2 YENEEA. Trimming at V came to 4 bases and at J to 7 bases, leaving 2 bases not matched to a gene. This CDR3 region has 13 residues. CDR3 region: CASSSSGGNTQYF. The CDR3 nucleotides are TGTGCCAGCAGCTCTAGCGGGGGCAATACGCAGTATTTT.

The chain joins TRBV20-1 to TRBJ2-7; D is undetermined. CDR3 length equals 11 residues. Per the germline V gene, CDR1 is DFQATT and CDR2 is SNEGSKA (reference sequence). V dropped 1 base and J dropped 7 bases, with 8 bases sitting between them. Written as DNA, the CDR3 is TGCAGTGCTAGAGTCAAATTGGAGCAGTACTTC. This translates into CSARVKLEQYF.

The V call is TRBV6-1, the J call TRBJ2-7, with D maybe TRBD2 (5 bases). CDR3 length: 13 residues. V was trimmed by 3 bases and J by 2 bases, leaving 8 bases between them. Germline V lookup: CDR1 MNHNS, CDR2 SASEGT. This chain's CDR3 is CASSDFGAYEQYF. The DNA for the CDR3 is TGTGCCAGCAGTGACTTCGGGGCCTACGAGCAGTACTTC.

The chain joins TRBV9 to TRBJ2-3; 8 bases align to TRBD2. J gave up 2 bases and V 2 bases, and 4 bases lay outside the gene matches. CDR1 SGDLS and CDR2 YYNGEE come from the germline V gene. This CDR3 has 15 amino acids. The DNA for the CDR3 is TGTGCCAGCAGCGTGCGGGAGGAGGACACAGATACGCAGTATTTT. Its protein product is CASSVREEDTDTQYF. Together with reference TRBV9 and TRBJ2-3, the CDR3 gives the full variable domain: DSGVTQTPKHLITATGQRVTLRCSPRSGDLSVYWYQQSLDQGLQFLIQYYNGEERAKGNILERFSAQQFPDLHSELNLSSLELGDSALYFCASSVREEDTDTQYFGPGTRLTVL.

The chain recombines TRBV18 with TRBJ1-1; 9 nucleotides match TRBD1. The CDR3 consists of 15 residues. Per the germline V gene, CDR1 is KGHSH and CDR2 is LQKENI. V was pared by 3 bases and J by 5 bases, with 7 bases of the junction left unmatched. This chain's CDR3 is CASSPSKQGATEAFF. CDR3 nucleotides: TGTGCCAGCTCACCGTCCAAACAGGGGGCTACTGAAGCTTTCTTT. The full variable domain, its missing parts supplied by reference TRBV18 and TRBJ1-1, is NAGVMQNPRHLVRRRGQEARLRCSPMKGHSHVYWYRQLPEEGLKFMVYLQKENIIDESGMPKERFSAEFPKEGPSILRIQQVVRGDSAAYFCASSPSKQGATEAFFGQGTRLTVV.

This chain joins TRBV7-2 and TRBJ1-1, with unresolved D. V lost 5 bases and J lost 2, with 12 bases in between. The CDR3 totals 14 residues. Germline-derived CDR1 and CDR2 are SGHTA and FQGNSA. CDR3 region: CASSTARVNTEAFF. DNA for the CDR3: TGTGCCAGCAGCACCGCACGAGTTAACACTGAAGCTTTCTTT.

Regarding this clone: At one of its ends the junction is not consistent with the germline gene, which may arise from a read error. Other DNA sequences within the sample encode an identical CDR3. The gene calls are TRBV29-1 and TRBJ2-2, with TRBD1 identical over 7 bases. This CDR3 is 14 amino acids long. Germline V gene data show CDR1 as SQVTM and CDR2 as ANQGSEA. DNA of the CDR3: TGCAGCGTCCCCAAGGACAGGAACACCGGGGAGTTGTTTTTT. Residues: CSVPKDRNTGELFF.

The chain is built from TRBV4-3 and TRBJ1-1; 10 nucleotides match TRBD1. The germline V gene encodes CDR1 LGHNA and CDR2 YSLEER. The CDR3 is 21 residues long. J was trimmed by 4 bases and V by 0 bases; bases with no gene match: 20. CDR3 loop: CASSQDSSPGQGSLLPTEAFF. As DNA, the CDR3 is TGCGCCAGCAGCCAAGATTCGAGTCCGGGACAGGGGAGCCTGCTTCCCACTGAAGCTTTCTTT.

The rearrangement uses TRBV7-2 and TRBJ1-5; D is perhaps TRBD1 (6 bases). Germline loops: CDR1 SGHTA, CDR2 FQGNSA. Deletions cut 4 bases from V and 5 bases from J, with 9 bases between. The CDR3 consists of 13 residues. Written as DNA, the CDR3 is TGTGCCAGCAGCTCTGGACAGCATCAGCCCCAGCATTTT. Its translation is CASSSGQHQPQHF.

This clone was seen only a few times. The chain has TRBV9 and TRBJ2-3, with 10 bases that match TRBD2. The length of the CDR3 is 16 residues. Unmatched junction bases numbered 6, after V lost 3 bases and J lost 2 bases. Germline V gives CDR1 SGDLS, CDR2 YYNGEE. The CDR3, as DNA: TGTGCCAGCAGCGCCCAGCGGGAGGGAAACACAGATACGCAGTATTTT. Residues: CASSAQREGNTDTQYF.

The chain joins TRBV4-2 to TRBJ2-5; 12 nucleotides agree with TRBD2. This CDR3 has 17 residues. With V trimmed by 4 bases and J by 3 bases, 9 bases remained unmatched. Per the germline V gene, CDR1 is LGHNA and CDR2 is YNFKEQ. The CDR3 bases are TGTGCCAGCAGCCCCTCATATAGGACTAGCGGGAAAGAGACCCAGTACTTC. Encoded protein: CASSPSYRTSGKETQYF.

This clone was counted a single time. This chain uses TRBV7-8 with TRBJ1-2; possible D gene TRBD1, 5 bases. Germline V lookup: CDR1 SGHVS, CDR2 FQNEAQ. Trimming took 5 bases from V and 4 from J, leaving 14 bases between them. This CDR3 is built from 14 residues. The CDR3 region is CASSKDSGAYGYTF. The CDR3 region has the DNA TGTGCCAGCAGCAAAGACAGCGGGGCCTATGGCTACACCTTC.

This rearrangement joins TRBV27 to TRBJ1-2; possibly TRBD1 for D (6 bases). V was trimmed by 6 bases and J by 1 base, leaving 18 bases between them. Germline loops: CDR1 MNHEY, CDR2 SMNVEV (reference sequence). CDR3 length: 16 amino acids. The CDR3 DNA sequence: TGTGCCAGCAGCCCTTACGGACAGCACTTTAACTATGGCTACACCTTC. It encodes CASSPYGQHFNYGYTF.

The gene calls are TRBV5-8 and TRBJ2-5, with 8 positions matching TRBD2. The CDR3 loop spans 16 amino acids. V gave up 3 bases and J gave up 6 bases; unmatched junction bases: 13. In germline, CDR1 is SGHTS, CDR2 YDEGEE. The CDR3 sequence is CASSSTVAGGGKTQYF. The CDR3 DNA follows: TGTGCCAGCAGCTCTACCGTTGCGGGAGGAGGGAAGACCCAGTACTTC.

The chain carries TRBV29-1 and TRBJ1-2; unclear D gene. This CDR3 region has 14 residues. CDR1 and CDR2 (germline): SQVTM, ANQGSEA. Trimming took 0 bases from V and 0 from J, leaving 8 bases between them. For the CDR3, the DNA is TGCAGCGTTGAAGATATCGGGTCTAACTATGGCTACACCTTC. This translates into CSVEDIGSNYGYTF.

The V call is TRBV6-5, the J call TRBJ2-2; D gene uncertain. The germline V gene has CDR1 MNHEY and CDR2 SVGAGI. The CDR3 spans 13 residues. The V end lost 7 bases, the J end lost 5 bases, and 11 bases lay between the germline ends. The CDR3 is CASIAPETGELFF. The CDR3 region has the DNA TGTGCCAGCATCGCGCCGGAGACCGGGGAGCTGTTTTTT.

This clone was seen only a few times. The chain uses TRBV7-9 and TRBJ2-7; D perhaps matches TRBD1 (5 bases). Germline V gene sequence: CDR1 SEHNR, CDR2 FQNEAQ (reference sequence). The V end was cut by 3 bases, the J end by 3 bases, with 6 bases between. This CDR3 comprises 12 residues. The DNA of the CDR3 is TGTGCCAGCAGCTTCCAGGGCTACGAGCAGTACTTC. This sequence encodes CASSFQGYEQYF.

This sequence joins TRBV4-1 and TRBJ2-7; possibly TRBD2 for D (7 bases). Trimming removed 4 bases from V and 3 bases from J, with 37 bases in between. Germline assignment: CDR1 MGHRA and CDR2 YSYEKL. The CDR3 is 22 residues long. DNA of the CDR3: TGCGCCAGCAGCCGGATGATAATTCCGGGCCCCGGGGGGCGGGGAATAAACTACGAGCAGTACTTC. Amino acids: CASSRMIIPGPGGRGINYEQYF.

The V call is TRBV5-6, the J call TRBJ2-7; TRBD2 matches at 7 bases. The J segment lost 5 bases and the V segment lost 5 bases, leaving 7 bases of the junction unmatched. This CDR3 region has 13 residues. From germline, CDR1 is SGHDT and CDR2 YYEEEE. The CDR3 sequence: CASSYLAGHEQYF. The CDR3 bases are TGTGCCAGCAGTTATTTAGCGGGCCACGAGCAGTACTTC.